What follows is one T cell receptor (beta chain) and its context. The V gene's germline CDR1 is MNHEY and CDR2 SMNVEV (reference sequence). CDR3 size: 15 residues. The data were taken from a study of identical twins. TCRdb redid the calling of the 5' RACE reads with MiXCR, one entry per CDR3 protein. The sample lists approximately 1.8 million distinct CDR3 sequences, about 30% occurring once. The clonotype was recovered from a newborn girl in good health. Sequenced material: cord blood. V gene TRBV27 combines with J gene TRBJ2-1, with D possibly matching TRBD2 (5 bases). Gene TRBJ2-7 matches the end of the DNA better, so the J call may be wrong. The CDR3 reads CASSSRVSPYNEQYF. The DNA for the CDR3 is TGTGCCAGCAGTTCGCGGGTCAGCCCCTACAATGAGCAGTACTTC.